Sequencing of this T cell receptor (beta chain) was carried out in a study of cytomegalovirus exposure and HLA in healthy donors (dated by TCRdb to 2017 to 2019). Describing the broader study: According to a later analysis, one platform produced both the roughly 110 validation repertoires and the 720 or so repertoires of the first cohort. Besides the first cohort of 666 subjects, a separate validation cohort made up of over a hundred different subjects was used. The study aimed to test whether signatures of past pathogen exposure could be identified by cataloging public T cell receptors. To predict cytomegalovirus infection status, the study combined high-throughput TCR immunosequencing, statistical association of individual TCRs with disease status, and machine learning.

Regarding this clone: Its specific antigen is unknown. No much larger clonotype is one base removed from it; base qualities were not supplied.

Libraries were made using the immunoSEQ multiplex PCR assay. Concerning the study's data processing: A statistical classification framework was developed to diagnose cytomegalovirus status using the catalog of TCR beta chain sequences. Held by TCRdb, this immuneACCESS table contains in-frame sequences only and omits some clones. Under half of the omission traces to an unresolved V gene where checked; the cause of the rest is unknown. D and trimming come from the DNA, and the V and J calls and clone size come from that table. In all, the sample holds some 230,000 clones, and around nine tenths of those were seen once. The ten largest clones represent 1.1% of the sample. Study-wide findings and limitations: The authors suggested that the approach could potentially be extended to other disease states and immunological phenotypes. The validation cohort had no HLA typing available for a later analysis, so co-occurrence within that cohort was assessed over all 120 or so repertoires. Cytomegalovirus status was reported to be diagnosed by the classifier with high specificity and sensitivity in both the original and validation cohorts. Across donors, most TCR sequences were observed very rarely, whereas some public TCRs were present in many individuals. A total of fewer than 200 TCR beta chains were listed by the study as associated with cytomegalovirus. In a later analysis, TCRs clustered in the first cohort were found to also tend to co-occur in the roughly 130 validation repertoires, with 90% to 95% of cluster scores above 0. A few of the identified cytomegalovirus-associated TCR beta chains were confirmed in vitro to be specific for cytomegalovirus antigens.

The donors belonged to the validation cohort of about 130 subjects, which was separate from the roughly 700-subject first cohort. Measured from the cysteine to the phenylalanine, the CDR3 is 16 residues long. The kept DNA is CDR3 alone, 48 bases in frame from the first base. Via the germline V gene, CDR1 is MDHEN and CDR2 SYDVKM. Relative to germline, V is 3 bases shorter and J is 3 bases shorter, with 17 bases between their ends. Recombination linked TRBV28 to TRBJ1-2, with TRBD1 tentatively as D gene (5 bases match). The sequenced sample consisted of PBMCs. The receptor's source is a young woman in good health and CMV-seronegative. This receptor has the CDR3 CASSFVGGGYYYGYTF. The DNA is as follows: TGTGCCAGCAGTTTTGTGGGGGGTGGATATTACTATGGCTACACCTTC.